This T cell receptor (beta chain) originates from a study of CD8+CD57+ T cells in acquired aplastic anemia. Study-wide background: When averaged, DNA from sorted CD4+ and CD8+ cells came to about 2.9 ug.

The TCR beta profiling, which covered VDJ combination and CDR3 sequence, was carried out using genomic DNA as the template. Via MiXCR, TCRdb re-called the reads, giving one row per CDR3 protein. The table includes 150,000 to 200,000 distinct CDR3 sequences, 64% detected once. A remark on this clonotype: The antigen remains unidentified.

Regarding the study as a whole: Shared by patients and controls, 25 to 30 CD8+ CDR3s were abundant in patients. For CD8+ Simpson's diversity, patients and controls showed no significant difference.

Sequencing was performed on sorted CD4+, CD8+, or CD8+CD57+ T cells (not recorded which) from PBMCs. This receptor was taken from a human donor with severe aplastic anemia or a healthy control (not recorded which).

DNA for the CDR3: TGTGCCAGCAGCCGCCTGGGGACCCACACAGATACGCAGTATTTT. Protein: CASSRLGTHTDTQYF. The rearrangement uses TRBV7-3 and TRBJ2-3; D assignment may be TRBD1 or TRBD2 (5 bases each). Looked up from germline, CDR1 is SGHTA and CDR2 is FQGTGA. There are 15 residues in the CDR3. The V end lost 5 bases, the J end lost 2 bases, and 14 bases lay between the germline ends.